This T cell receptor beta chain was documented in a study of Ad26.COV2.S vaccination and SARS-CoV-2 variants. V was pared by 5 bases and J by 16 bases, with 10 bases of the junction left unmatched. This CDR3 contains 12 residues. The study's findings and limits: Total responses of T cells may have been underestimated by the analyses of TCR breadth and depth. Reported post-vaccination CD8+ and CD4+ T cell responses to spike showed substantial breadth.

Sequencing used immunoSEQ multiplex PCR; TCRdb keeps in-frame clones, though not all of them. The repertoire includes 350,000 to 450,000 clones, about 91% of them detected once, and about 3.9% sits in the top ten. About this clone itself: Its target is not known.

This TCR was sampled from a human donor who had recovered from COVID-19. The material sequenced was peripheral blood, taken after recovery from COVID-19. V usage is TRBV12-3 or TRBV12-4 and J usage is TRBJ2-4, with TRBD2 matching over 8 bases. The CDR3 DNA reads TGTGCCAGCAGTCCCCCCGGGGGGGAGAGATACTTC. This encodes CASSPPGGERYF.